The clone carrying this T cell receptor beta chain was picked up one time. The record originates from a study of blood T cell repertoires in COVID-19. Germline CDR1 KGHSH, CDR2 LQKENI. This CDR3 region has 15 residues. The ends were cut back, 2 bases at V and 8 bases at J, with 16 bases in the middle. Cohorts were determined from participant-reported clinical history. Sequencing used immunoSEQ multiplex PCR; TCRdb keeps in-frame clones, though not all of them. The data show roughly 330,000 clones, around 90% seen once. The sample consisted of PBMCs or T cells enriched from blood (not recorded which). The chain has TRBV18 and TRBJ1-5; possibly TRBD1 for D (6 bases). The source of this sequence is a man aged 25-45 years who had recovered from COVID-19. In DNA, the CDR3 is TGTGCCAGCTCACCAAGCCCGAGCAGACAGGAGCCCCAGCATTTT. Protein product: CASSPSPSRQEPQHF.